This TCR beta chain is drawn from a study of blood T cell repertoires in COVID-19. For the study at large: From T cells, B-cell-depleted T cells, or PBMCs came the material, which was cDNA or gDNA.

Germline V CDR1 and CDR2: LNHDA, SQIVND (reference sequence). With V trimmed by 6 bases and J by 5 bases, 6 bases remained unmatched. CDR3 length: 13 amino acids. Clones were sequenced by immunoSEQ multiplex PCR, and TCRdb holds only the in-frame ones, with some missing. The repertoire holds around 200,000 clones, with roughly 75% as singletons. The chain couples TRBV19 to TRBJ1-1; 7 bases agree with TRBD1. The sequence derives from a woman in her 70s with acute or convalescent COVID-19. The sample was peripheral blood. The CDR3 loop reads CASRRQGSTEAFF. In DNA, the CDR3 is TGTGCCAGTAGAAGACAGGGATCGACTGAAGCTTTCTTT.